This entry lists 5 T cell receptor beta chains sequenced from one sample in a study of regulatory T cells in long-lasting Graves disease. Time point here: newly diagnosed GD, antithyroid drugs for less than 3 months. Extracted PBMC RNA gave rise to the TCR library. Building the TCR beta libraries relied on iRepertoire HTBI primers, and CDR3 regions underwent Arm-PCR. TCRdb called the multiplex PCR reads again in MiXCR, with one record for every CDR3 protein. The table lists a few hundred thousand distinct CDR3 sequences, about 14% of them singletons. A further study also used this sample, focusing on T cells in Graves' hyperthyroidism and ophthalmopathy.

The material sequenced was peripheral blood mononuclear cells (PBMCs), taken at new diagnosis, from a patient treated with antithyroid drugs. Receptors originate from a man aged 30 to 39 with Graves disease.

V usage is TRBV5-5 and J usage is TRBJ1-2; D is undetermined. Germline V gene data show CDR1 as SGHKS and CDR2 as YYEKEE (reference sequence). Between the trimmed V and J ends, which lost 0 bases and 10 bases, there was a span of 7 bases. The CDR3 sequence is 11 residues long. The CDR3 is CASSLVRNYTF. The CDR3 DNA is TGTGCCAGCAGCTTGGTTCGGAACTACACCTTC.

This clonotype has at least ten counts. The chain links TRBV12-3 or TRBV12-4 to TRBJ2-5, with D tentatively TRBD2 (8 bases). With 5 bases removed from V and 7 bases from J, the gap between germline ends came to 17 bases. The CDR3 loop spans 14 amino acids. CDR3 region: CASSPGGLVGTQYF. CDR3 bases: TGTGCCAGCAGTCCAGGGGGACTAGTCGGGACCCAGTACTTC.

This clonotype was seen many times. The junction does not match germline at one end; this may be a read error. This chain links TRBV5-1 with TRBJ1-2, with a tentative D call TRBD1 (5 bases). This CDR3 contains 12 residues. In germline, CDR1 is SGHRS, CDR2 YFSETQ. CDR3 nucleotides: TGTGCCAGCAGTGGTACAGGCGATGGCTACACCTTC. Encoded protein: CASSGTGDGYTF.

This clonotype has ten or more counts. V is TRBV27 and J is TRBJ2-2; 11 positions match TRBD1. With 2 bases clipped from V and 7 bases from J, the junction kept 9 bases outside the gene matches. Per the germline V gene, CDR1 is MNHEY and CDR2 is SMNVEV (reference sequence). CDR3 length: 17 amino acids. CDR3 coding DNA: TGTGCCAGCAGTTTAAGGACTCCGGGACAGGGGGTCGGGGAGCTGTTTTTT. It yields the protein CASSLRTPGQGVGELFF.

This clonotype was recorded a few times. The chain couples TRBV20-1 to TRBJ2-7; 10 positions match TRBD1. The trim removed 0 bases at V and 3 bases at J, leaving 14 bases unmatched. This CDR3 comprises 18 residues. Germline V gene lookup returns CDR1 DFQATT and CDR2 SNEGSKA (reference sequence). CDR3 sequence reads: CSARDLGRLTGGRYEQYF. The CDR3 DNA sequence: TGCAGTGCTAGAGATTTAGGGCGGTTGACAGGGGGCCGCTACGAGCAGTACTTC.